The TCR beta chain under discussion was sequenced for a study of T-cell reconstitution after alpha-beta-depleted transplantation in children. This clonotype showed up many times. Trimming at V came to 6 bases and at J to 3 bases, leaving 4 bases not matched to a gene. The CDR3 is 13 residues long. Germline V gives CDR1 DFQATT, CDR2 SNEGSKA (reference sequence). The authors prepared the TCRbeta library with unique molecular identifiers. TCRdb independently ran MiXCR on the PCR reads; one entry per CDR3 protein. This sample has 70,000 to 100,000 distinct CDR3 sequences, with more than 9% found just once.

V and J are TRBV20-1 and TRBJ1-3, with 8 bases fitting TRBD1. Material: PBMCs from the stem cell graft donor, obtained from the stem cell graft. The sequence was obtained from a human donor who donated a stem cell graft to a child with inherited bone marrow failure. CDR3 bases: TGCAGTGCCATGGGACAGGTTGGAAACACCATATATTTT. Encoded protein: CSAMGQVGNTIYF.